This record looks at one TCR beta chain sequence and its context. Here immunoSEQ multiplex PCR was the method, and the copy in TCRdb shows in-frame clones only, minus some. The sample consists of 50,000 to 80,000 clones, roughly 92% of them appearing once. Trimming stripped 5 bases from V and 4 bases from J, with 13 bases between. This CDR3 is 14 amino acids long. In germline, CDR1 is SEHNR, CDR2 FQNEAQ (reference sequence). This entry comes from a study of T cell changes during pregnancy in multiple sclerosis. This chain connects TRBV7-9 to TRBJ2-3, with a weak D call TRBD1 (6 bases). Source: peripheral blood, taken in the second trimester of pregnancy. The TCR comes from a female donor with multiple sclerosis, enrolled in a pregnancy study. The CDR3 spells CASSLLAGADTQYF. Written as DNA, the CDR3 is TGTGCCAGCAGCCTCCTAGCAGGGGCAGATACGCAGTATTTT.